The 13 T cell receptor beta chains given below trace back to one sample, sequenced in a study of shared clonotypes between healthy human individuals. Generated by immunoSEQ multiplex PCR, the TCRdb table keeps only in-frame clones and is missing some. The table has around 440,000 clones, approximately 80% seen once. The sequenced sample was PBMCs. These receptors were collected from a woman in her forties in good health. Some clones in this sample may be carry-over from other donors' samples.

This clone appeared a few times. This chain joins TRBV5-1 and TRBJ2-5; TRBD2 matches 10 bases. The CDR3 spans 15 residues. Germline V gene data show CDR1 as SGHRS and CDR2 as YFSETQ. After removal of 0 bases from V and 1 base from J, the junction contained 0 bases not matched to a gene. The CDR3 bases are TGCGCCAGCAGCTTGGCTAGCGGGAGCCAAGAGACCCAGTACTTC. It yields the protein CASSLASGSQETQYF.

Written as DNA, the CDR3 is TGTGCCTGGAGCGTTGGGGTAGCCACAGATACGCAGTATTTT. It specifies CAWSVGVATDTQYF. The rearrangement joins TRBV30 to TRBJ2-3, with D unclear. The CDR3 length is 14 residues. The germline V gene encodes CDR1 GTSNPN and CDR2 SVGIG (reference sequence). Deletions cut 3 bases from V and 2 bases from J, with 12 bases between.

The chain's CDR3 is CASSRTSGSARETQYF. DNA of the CDR3: TGTGCCAGCAGTAGGACTAGCGGGAGCGCCAGGGAGACCCAGTACTTC. The rearrangement uses TRBV6-6 and TRBJ2-5; 13 nucleotides line up with TRBD2. Germline V gene data show CDR1 as MNHNY and CDR2 as SVGAGI (reference sequence). The CDR3 extends over 16 amino acids. The ends lost 5 bases at V and 5 bases at J; junction bases unmatched: 8.

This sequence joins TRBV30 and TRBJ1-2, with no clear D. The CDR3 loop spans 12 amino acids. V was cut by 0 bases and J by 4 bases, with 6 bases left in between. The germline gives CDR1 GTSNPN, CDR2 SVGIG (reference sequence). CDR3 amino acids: CAWSVSSYGYTF. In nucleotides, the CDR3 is TGTGCCTGGAGTGTATCCAGCTATGGCTACACCTTC.

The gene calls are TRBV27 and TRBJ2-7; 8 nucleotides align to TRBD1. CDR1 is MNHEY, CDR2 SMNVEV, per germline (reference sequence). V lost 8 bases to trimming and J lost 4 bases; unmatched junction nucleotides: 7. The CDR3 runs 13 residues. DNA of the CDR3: TGTGCCAGCGCCGGCAGGGGGCCGTACGAGCAGTACTTC. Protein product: CASAGRGPYEQYF.

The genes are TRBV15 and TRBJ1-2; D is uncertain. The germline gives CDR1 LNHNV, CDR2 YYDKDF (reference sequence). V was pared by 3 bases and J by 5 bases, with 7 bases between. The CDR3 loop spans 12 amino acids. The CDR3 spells CATSRDQYGYTF. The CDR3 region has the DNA TGTGCCACCAGCAGGGATCAATATGGCTACACCTTC.

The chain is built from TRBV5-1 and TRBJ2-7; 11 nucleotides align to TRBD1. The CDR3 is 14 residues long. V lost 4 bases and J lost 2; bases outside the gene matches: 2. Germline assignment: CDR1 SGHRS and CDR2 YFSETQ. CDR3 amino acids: CASSAGQGAYEQYF. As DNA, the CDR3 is TGCGCCAGCAGCGCGGGACAGGGGGCCTACGAGCAGTACTTC.

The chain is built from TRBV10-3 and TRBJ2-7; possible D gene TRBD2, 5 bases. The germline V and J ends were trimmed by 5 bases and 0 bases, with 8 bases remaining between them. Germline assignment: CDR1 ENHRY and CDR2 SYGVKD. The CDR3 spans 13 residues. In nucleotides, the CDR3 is TGTGCCATCAGTAGCGGTAGCTCCTACGAGCAGTACTTC. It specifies CAISSGSSYEQYF.

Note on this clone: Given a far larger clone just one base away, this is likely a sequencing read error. As DNA, the CDR3 is TGCGCCAGCAGCTCCGACATGAACACTGAAGCTCTCTTT. Protein product: CASSSDMNTEALF. The gene calls are TRBV5-1 and TRBJ1-1; D is unclear. Germline assignment: CDR1 SGHRS and CDR2 YFSETQ. This CDR3 spans 13 amino acids.

This CDR3 reads CASSSGLAETQYF. Here the CDR3 DNA reads TGTGCCAGCTCCTCAGGGCTGGCAGAGACCCAGTACTTC. The V and J genes are TRBV18 and TRBJ2-5; maybe TRBD1 (5 bases). CDR1 and CDR2 (germline): KGHSH, LQKENI. V was clipped by 6 bases and J by 4 bases, with 12 bases between them. CDR3 length: 13 amino acids. The variable domain in full, with the rest retrieved from reference TRBV18 and TRBJ2-5, is NAGVMQNPRHLVRRRGQEARLRCSPMKGHSHVYWYRQLPEEGLKFMVYLQKENIIDESGMPKERFSAEFPKEGPSILRIQQVVRGDSAAYFCASSSGLAETQYFGPGTRLLVL.

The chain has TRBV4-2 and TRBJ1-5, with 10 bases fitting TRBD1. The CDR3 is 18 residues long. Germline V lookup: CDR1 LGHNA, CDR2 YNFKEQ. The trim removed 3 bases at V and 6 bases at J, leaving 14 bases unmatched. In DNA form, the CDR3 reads TGTGCCAGCAGCCAGGACGGGACAGGGGCGCGTCTGGGTCAGCCCCAGCATTTT. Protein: CASSQDGTGARLGQPQHF.

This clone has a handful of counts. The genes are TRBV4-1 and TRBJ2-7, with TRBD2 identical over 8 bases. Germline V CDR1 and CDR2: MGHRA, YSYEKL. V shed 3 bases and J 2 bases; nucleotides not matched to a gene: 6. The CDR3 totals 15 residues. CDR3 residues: CASSHGTSGTYEQYF. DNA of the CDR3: TGCGCCAGCAGCCATGGTACTAGCGGCACCTACGAGCAGTACTTC.

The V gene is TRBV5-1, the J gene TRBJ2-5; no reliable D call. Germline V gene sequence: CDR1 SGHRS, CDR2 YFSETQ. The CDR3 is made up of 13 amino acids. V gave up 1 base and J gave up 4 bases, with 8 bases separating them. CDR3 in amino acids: CASSLMLGETQYF. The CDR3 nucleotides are TGCGCCAGCAGCTTGATGTTGGGAGAGACCCAGTACTTC.